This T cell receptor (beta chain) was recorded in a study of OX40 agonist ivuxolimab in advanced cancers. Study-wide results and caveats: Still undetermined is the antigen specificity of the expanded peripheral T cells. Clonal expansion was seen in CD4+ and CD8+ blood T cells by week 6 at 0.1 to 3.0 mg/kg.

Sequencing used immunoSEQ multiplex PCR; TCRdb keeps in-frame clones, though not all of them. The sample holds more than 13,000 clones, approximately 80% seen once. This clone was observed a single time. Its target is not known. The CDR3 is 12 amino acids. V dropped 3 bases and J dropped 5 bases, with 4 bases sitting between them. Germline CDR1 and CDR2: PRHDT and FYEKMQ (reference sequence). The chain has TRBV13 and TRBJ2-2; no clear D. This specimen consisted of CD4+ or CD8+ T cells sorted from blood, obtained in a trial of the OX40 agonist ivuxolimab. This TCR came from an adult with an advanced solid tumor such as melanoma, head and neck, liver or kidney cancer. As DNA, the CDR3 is TGTGCCAGCAGCTTTATAACCGGGGAGCTGTTTTTT. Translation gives CASSFITGELFF.